This is a list of T cell receptor beta chains from one sample in a study of blood T cell repertoires in COVID-19. Profiled with immunoSEQ multiplex PCR; TCRdb holds only in-frame clones, not every one. The sample consists of 250,000 to 350,000 clones, about 89% of them appearing once. Sequencing was done on a sample of PBMCs or T cells enriched from blood (not recorded which). The origin of the receptors is a woman aged 25 to 39 who had recovered from COVID-19. CDR3s include the opening cysteine and the closing phenylalanine or tryptophan. The order of the fields is J gene, D gene, V gene, clone size, CDR3 protein. A D gene is named only where the DNA matches it firmly. Some rows have no size entry. The others give once, few or many, or a class for an expanded clone.

j_call: TRBJ1-1; d_call: -; v_call: TRBV5-5; clone_size: -; cdr3_aa: CASSSRTQNTEAFF
j_call: TRBJ2-5; d_call: TRBD2; v_call: TRBV27; clone_size: -; cdr3_aa: CASSLQAGGPGKTQYF
j_call: TRBJ2-3; d_call: -; v_call: TRBV11-1; clone_size: -; cdr3_aa: CASTRSGEADTQYF
j_call: TRBJ1-1; d_call: TRBD1; v_call: TRBV30; clone_size: -; cdr3_aa: CAWRQDRGTEAFF
j_call: TRBJ1-5; d_call: -; v_call: TRBV9; clone_size: -; cdr3_aa: CASGGGLSNQPQHF
j_call: TRBJ2-1; d_call: TRBD2; v_call: TRBV3-1/TRBV3-2; clone_size: -; cdr3_aa: CASSRASGSYNEQFF
j_call: TRBJ1-2; d_call: TRBD1; v_call: TRBV24-1; clone_size: few; cdr3_aa: CATSDEDRGGYGYTF
j_call: TRBJ2-5; d_call: -; v_call: TRBV30; clone_size: -; cdr3_aa: CAWSVDLGRETQYF
j_call: TRBJ1-4; d_call: TRBD1; v_call: TRBV10-2; clone_size: -; cdr3_aa: CASSIQGSGEKLFF
j_call: TRBJ2-1; d_call: -; v_call: TRBV4-3; clone_size: -; cdr3_aa: CASSRGRAGDYNEQFF
j_call: TRBJ2-1; d_call: -; v_call: TRBV27; clone_size: -; cdr3_aa: CASRKGLLYNEQFF
j_call: TRBJ2-5; d_call: -; v_call: TRBV5-1; clone_size: -; cdr3_aa: CASSLARVQETQYF
j_call: TRBJ1-1; d_call: -; v_call: TRBV7-9; clone_size: few; cdr3_aa: CASSSSKNTEAFF
j_call: TRBJ1-5; d_call: -; v_call: TRBV7-2; clone_size: -; cdr3_aa: CASSKEYGGAQHF
j_call: TRBJ2-7; d_call: -; v_call: TRBV12-3/TRBV12-4; clone_size: few; cdr3_aa: CASSPQGAEEQYF
j_call: TRBJ1-1; d_call: TRBD1; v_call: TRBV29-1; clone_size: -; cdr3_aa: CSVEEDRGRITEAFF
j_call: TRBJ2-5; d_call: TRBD1; v_call: TRBV7-7; clone_size: -; cdr3_aa: CASSLAGRGQGETQYF
j_call: TRBJ1-6; d_call: -; v_call: TRBV6-2/TRBV6-3; clone_size: -; cdr3_aa: CASSYVAPSRSPLHF
j_call: TRBJ2-1; d_call: TRBD2; v_call: TRBV12-5; clone_size: -; cdr3_aa: CASVEGGGTSEQFF
j_call: TRBJ1-5; d_call: -; v_call: TRBV28; clone_size: -; cdr3_aa: CASRGSGDLNQPQHF
j_call: TRBJ2-7; d_call: -; v_call: TRBV9; clone_size: -; cdr3_aa: CASSASGASYEQYF
j_call: TRBJ2-7; d_call: TRBD2; v_call: TRBV5-1; clone_size: few; cdr3_aa: CASSLGTSGAHEQYF
j_call: TRBJ1-2; d_call: -; v_call: TRBV7-9; clone_size: -; cdr3_aa: CATFGDGYTF
j_call: TRBJ2-1; d_call: TRBD2; v_call: TRBV6-5; clone_size: -; cdr3_aa: CASNGLAGGVNEQFF
j_call: TRBJ1-2; d_call: -; v_call: TRBV6-5; clone_size: -; cdr3_aa: CASRYRGQGYGYTF
j_call: TRBJ1-1; d_call: -; v_call: TRBV12-3/TRBV12-4; clone_size: -; cdr3_aa: CASSRHEATEAFF
j_call: TRBJ1-2; d_call: TRBD1; v_call: TRBV6-5; clone_size: once; cdr3_aa: CASSYTGQGAGNGYTF
j_call: TRBJ1-5; d_call: -; v_call: TRBV27; clone_size: -; cdr3_aa: CASSSLRGGDNQPQHF
j_call: TRBJ1-1; d_call: -; v_call: TRBV28; clone_size: -; cdr3_aa: CASSSWTANTEAFF
j_call: TRBJ2-2; d_call: TRBD2; v_call: TRBV5-1; clone_size: -; cdr3_aa: CASSSGLAGVNTGELFF
j_call: TRBJ1-1; d_call: -; v_call: TRBV19; clone_size: -; cdr3_aa: CASSMEVNTEAFF
j_call: TRBJ2-7; d_call: TRBD1; v_call: TRBV27; clone_size: -; cdr3_aa: CASRDLGGGYEQYF
j_call: TRBJ1-3; d_call: TRBD1; v_call: TRBV7-6; clone_size: -; cdr3_aa: CASSLAQGARGNTIYF
j_call: TRBJ2-3; d_call: TRBD2; v_call: TRBV4-3; clone_size: -; cdr3_aa: CASSVGLAGALTDTQYF
j_call: TRBJ2-7; d_call: TRBD1; v_call: TRBV10-3; clone_size: -; cdr3_aa: CATGGGLHEQYF
j_call: TRBJ2-4; d_call: TRBD1; v_call: TRBV28; clone_size: once; cdr3_aa: CASRPGGQGGLAKNIQYF
j_call: TRBJ1-1; d_call: -; v_call: TRBV12-3/TRBV12-4; clone_size: -; cdr3_aa: CASSLGRGSEAFF
j_call: TRBJ2-3; d_call: -; v_call: TRBV19; clone_size: -; cdr3_aa: CASSIGQGTDTQYF
j_call: TRBJ2-7; d_call: -; v_call: TRBV19; clone_size: -; cdr3_aa: CASQQGAVGSHEQYF
j_call: TRBJ1-2; d_call: -; v_call: TRBV5-5; clone_size: once; cdr3_aa: CASSPPWSTNYGYTF
j_call: TRBJ1-2; d_call: -; v_call: TRBV5-1; clone_size: few; cdr3_aa: CASSFSPSTGFNYGYTF
j_call: TRBJ1-2; d_call: -; v_call: TRBV18; clone_size: -; cdr3_aa: CASSPRGGYGYTF
j_call: TRBJ2-5; d_call: -; v_call: TRBV10-3; clone_size: -; cdr3_aa: CAISESRGTKGSQETQYF
j_call: TRBJ1-1; d_call: -; v_call: TRBV12-5; clone_size: -; cdr3_aa: CASGPKSNTEAFF
j_call: TRBJ1-1; d_call: -; v_call: TRBV6-5; clone_size: -; cdr3_aa: CATSLWAGSEAFF
j_call: TRBJ1-2; d_call: -; v_call: TRBV6-2/TRBV6-3; clone_size: few; cdr3_aa: CASSHTGYGYTF
j_call: TRBJ2-7; d_call: -; v_call: TRBV19; clone_size: -; cdr3_aa: CASSMRGSEQYF
j_call: TRBJ1-4; d_call: -; v_call: TRBV5-1; clone_size: -; cdr3_aa: CASSLVGRDEKLFF
j_call: TRBJ2-2; d_call: TRBD1; v_call: TRBV9; clone_size: -; cdr3_aa: CASSERTGAGELFF
j_call: TRBJ2-5; d_call: TRBD2; v_call: TRBV7-6; clone_size: -; cdr3_aa: CASSLAGGFETQYF
j_call: TRBJ1-2; d_call: -; v_call: TRBV6-5; clone_size: -; cdr3_aa: CASKRGGDYGYTF
j_call: TRBJ1-1; d_call: TRBD1; v_call: TRBV3-1/TRBV3-2; clone_size: -; cdr3_aa: CASSQVSGTGPAEAFF
j_call: TRBJ2-3; d_call: -; v_call: TRBV15; clone_size: -; cdr3_aa: CATSRGVGETDTQYF
j_call: TRBJ1-2; d_call: -; v_call: TRBV9; clone_size: -; cdr3_aa: CASSVEGEASYGYTF
j_call: TRBJ1-6; d_call: -; v_call: TRBV19; clone_size: -; cdr3_aa: CASSIGLSSYNSPLHF